The 9 T cell receptor beta chains below come from one sample, sequenced in a study of blood T cell repertoires in COVID-19. Using immunoSEQ multiplex PCR, the repertoire was profiled, and TCRdb retains in-frame clones only, with some absent. The repertoire holds 180,000 or so clones, with about 89% as singletons. The sequenced sample consisted of peripheral blood. The receptor source for this set is a man aged 35 to 55 with active or convalescent COVID-19.

V usage is TRBV6-5 and J usage is TRBJ2-7; weak D call: TRBD2 (6 bases). The V gene's germline CDR1 is MNHEY and CDR2 SVGAGI. V dropped 0 bases and J dropped 3 bases, with 15 bases sitting between them. The CDR3 is made up of 16 amino acids. The CDR3 sequence: CASSYSSRGGDYEQYF. Here the CDR3 DNA reads TGTGCCAGCAGTTACTCGAGCAGAGGAGGGGACTACGAGCAGTACTTC.

The chain has TRBV25-1 and TRBJ1-1; D not certain. Trimming took 5 bases from V and 0 from J, leaving 10 bases between them. This CDR3 region has 14 residues. Per germline, CDR1 MGHDK and CDR2 SYGVNS. CDR3 sequence: CASSRRELNTEAFF. CDR3 sequence (DNA): TGTGCCAGCAGTCGCCGGGAATTGAACACTGAAGCTTTCTTT. The entire variable domain, with the rest obtained from reference TRBV25-1 and TRBJ1-1, is as follows: EADIYQTPRYLVIGTGKKITLECSQTMGHDKMYWYQQDPGMELHLIHYSYGVNSTEKGDLSSESTVSRIRTEHFPLTLESARPSHTSQYLCASSRRELNTEAFFGQGTRLTVV.

The chain recombines TRBV18 with TRBJ2-3, with 7 nucleotides matching TRBD1. The germline V gene encodes CDR1 KGHSH and CDR2 LQKENI. CDR3 size: 13 residues. The J segment lost 6 bases and the V segment lost 2 bases, leaving 2 bases of the junction unmatched. Written as DNA, the CDR3 is TGTGCCAGCTCACCAAGGGGGCAGGATACGCAGTATTTT. Translating gives CASSPRGQDTQYF.

This chain connects TRBV9 to TRBJ1-3; a weak D match, TRBD1 (6 bases). V was pared by 0 bases and J by 2 bases, with 12 bases between. Germline V gives CDR1 SGDLS, CDR2 YYNGEE. This CDR3 is 16 amino acids long. The CDR3 DNA reads TGTGCCAGCAGCGTAGAGGCGGGGGCGGCTGGAAACACCATATATTTT. The encoded protein is CASSVEAGAAGNTIYF.

Of note for this clone: Other DNA sequences in this sample translate to the same CDR3. The chain carries TRBV3-1 (or the pseudogene TRBV3-2) and TRBJ2-5; D remains unclear. Germline CDR1 LGHDT, CDR2 YNNKEL (reference sequence). The CDR3 has 12 residues. The V end lost 1 base, the J end lost 5 bases, and 5 bases lay between the germline ends. CDR3 amino acids: CASSQGGETQYF. CDR3 DNA: TGTGCCAGCAGCCAAGGAGGCGAGACCCAGTACTTC.

The chain carries TRBV4-1 and TRBJ2-7, with D perhaps TRBD1 (5 bases). CDR1 is MGHRA and CDR2 is YSYEKL in the germline V gene. The CDR3 has 15 residues. V was trimmed by 4 bases and J by 2 bases, leaving 15 bases between them. CDR3 protein: CASSLLSTVPYEQYF. CDR3 DNA sequence: TGCGCCAGCAGCCTCCTATCGACAGTTCCCTACGAGCAGTACTTC.

Remarks on this clone: At the DNA level, this CDR3 is encoded by other sequences in the same sample as well. This chain links TRBV7-2 with TRBJ2-5, with a possible D match to TRBD2 (6 bases). This CDR3 is built from 13 residues. The germline V gene has CDR1 SGHTA and CDR2 FQGNSA. Trimming shortened V by 3 bases and J by 5 bases, and 10 bases separated the two germline ends. The CDR3 bases are TGTGCCAGCAGCTTTCGGGGGAGTGAGACCCAGTACTTC. This encodes CASSFRGSETQYF.

A few counts support this clone. The chain has TRBV19 and TRBJ2-1, with 7 bases identical to TRBD1. With 3 bases clipped from V and 2 bases from J, the junction kept 4 bases outside the gene matches. CDR3 length equals 15 residues. Germline values: CDR1 LNHDA, CDR2 SQIVND (reference sequence). The CDR3, as DNA: TGTGCCAGTAGTATCCCACAGGGGACCTACAATGAGCAGTTCTTC. The encoded protein is CASSIPQGTYNEQFF.

This clone was counted a single time. The chain combines TRBV7-2 with TRBJ1-6; D is possibly TRBD1 (5 bases). With 8 bases removed from V and 11 bases from J, the gap between germline ends came to 13 bases. Germline CDR1 and CDR2: SGHTA and FQGNSA. The CDR3 is 12 residues long. CDR3 loop: CASGGGGTPLHF. CDR3 bases: TGTGCCAGCGGTGGCGGGGGGACACCCCTCCACTTT. Using reference TRBV7-2 and TRBJ1-6 for the parts outside the CDR3, the full variable domain is GAGVSQSPSNKVTEKGKDVELRCDPISGHTALYWYRQSLGQGLEFLIYFQGNSAPDKSGLPSDRFSAERTGGSVSTLTIQRTQQEDSAVYLCASGGGGTPLHFGNGTRLTVT.